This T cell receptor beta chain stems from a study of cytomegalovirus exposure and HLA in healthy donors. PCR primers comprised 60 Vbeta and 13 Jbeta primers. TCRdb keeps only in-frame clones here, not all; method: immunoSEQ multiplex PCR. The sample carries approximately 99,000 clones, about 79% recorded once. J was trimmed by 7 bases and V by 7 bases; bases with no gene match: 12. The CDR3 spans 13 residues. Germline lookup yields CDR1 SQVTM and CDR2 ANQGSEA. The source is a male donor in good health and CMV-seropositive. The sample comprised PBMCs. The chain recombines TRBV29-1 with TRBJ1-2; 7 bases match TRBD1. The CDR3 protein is CSDHRTGVGGYTF. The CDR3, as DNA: TGCAGCGATCATAGAACAGGGGTTGGTGGCTACACCTTC.